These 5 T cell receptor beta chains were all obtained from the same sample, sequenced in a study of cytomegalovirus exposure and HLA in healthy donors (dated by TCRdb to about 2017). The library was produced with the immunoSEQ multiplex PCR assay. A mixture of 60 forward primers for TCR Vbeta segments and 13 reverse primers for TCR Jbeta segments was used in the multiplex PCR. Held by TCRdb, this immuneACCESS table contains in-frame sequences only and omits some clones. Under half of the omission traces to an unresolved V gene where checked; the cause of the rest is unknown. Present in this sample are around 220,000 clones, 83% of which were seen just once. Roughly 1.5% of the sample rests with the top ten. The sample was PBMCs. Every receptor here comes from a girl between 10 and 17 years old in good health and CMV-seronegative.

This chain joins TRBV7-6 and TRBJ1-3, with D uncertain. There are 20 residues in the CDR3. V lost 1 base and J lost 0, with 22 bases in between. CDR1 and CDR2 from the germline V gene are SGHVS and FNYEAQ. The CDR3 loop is CASSLGALGEGPHSGNTIYF. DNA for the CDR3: TGTGCCAGCAGCTTAGGGGCCCTTGGGGAGGGCCCTCACTCTGGAAACACCATATATTTT.

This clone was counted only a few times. The CDR3 DNA follows: TGTGCCAGCAGTGAAGGCGGGGGGGGCACAGATACGCAGTATTTT. Encoded protein: CASSEGGGGTDTQYF. This chain links TRBV6-4 with TRBJ2-3, with 9 bases aligning to TRBD2. Trimming at V came to 3 bases and at J to 1 base, leaving 2 bases not matched to a gene. Germline V gene lookup returns CDR1 MRHNA and CDR2 SNTAGT. The CDR3 consists of 15 residues.

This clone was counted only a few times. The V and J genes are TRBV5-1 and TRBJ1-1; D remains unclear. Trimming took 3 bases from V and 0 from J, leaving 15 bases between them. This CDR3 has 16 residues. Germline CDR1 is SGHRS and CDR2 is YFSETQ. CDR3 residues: CASSSATGNMNTEAFF. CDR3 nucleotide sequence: TGCGCCAGCAGCTCAGCTACGGGAAACATGAACACTGAAGCTTTCTTT.

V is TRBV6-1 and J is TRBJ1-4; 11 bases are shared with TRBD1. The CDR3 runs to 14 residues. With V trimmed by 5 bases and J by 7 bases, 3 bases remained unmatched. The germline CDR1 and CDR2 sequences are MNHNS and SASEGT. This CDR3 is CASSRTGGGEKLFF. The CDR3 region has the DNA TGTGCCAGCAGTCGGACAGGGGGCGGTGAAAAACTGTTTTTT.

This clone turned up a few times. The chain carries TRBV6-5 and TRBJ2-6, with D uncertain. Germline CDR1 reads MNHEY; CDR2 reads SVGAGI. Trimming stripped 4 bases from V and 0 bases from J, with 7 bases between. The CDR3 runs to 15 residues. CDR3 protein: CASSLRSSGANVLTF. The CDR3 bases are TGTGCCAGCAGTTTACGTAGCTCTGGGGCCAACGTCCTGACTTTC.